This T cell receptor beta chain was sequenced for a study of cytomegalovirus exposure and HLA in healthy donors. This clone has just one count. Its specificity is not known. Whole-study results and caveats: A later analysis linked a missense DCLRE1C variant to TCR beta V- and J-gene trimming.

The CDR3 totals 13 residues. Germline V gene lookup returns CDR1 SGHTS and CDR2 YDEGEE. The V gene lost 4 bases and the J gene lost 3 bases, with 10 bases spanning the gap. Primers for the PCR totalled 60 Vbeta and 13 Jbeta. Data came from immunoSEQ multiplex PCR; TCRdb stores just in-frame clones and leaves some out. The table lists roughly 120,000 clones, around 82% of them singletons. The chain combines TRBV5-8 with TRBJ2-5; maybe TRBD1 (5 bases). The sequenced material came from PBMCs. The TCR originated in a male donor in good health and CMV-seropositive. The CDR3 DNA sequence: TGTGCCAGCAGCAGAAGCAGGGAAGAGACCCAGTACTTC. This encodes CASSRSREETQYF.